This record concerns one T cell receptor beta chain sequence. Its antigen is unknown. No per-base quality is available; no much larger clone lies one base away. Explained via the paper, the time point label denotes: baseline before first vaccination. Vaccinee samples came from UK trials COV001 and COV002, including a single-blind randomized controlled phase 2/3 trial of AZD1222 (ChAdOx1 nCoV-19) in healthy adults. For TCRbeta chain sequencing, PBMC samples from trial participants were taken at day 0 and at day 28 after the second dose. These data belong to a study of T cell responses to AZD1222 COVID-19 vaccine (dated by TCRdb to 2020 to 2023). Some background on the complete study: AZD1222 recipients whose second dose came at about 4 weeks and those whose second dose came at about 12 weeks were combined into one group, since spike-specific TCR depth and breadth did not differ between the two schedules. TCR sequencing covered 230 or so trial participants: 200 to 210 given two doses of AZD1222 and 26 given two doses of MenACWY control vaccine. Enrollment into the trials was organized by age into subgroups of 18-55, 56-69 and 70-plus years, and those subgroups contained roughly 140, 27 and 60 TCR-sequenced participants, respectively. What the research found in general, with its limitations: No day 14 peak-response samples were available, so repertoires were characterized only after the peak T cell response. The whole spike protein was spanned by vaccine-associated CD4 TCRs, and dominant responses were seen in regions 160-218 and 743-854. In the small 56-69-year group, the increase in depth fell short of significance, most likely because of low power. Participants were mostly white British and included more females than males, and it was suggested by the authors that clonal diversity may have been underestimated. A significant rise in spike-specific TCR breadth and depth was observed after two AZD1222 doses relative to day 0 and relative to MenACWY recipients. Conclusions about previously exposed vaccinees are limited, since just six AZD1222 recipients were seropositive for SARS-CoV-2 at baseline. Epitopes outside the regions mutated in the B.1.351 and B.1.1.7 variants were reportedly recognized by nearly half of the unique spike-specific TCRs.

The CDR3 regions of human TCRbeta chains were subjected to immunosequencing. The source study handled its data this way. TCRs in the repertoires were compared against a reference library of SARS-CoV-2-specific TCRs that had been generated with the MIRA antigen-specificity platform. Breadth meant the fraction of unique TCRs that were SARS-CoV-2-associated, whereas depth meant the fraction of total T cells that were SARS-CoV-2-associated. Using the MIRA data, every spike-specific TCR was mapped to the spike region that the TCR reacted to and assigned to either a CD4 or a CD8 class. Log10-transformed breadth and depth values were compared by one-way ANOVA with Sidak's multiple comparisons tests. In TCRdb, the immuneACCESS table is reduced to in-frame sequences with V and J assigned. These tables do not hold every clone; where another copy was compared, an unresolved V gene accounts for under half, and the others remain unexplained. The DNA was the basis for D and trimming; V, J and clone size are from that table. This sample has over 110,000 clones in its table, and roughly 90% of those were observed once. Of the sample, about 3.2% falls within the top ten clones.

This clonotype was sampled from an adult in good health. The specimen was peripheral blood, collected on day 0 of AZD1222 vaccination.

The bases are TGTGCCAGCAGCTTAGAACGGTATACTGAAGCTTTCTTT. Translated, this is CASSLERYTEAFF. The sequence links TRBV11-3 to TRBJ1-1; the D gene remains uncertain. V and J lose 0 bases and 5 bases, and a span of 7 bases separates them. Taken from the germline V gene, the CDR1 and CDR2 loops are SGHNT and YENEEA. The CDR3 sequence holds 13 residues, the cysteine and phenylalanine included. The read is trimmed to its CDR3 DNA, 39 bases read in frame from base 1.